The present TCR beta chain was sequenced within a study of human CD8 memory T cell subsets. Libraries targeted TCR beta using 5' RACE with UMIs. One entry per CDR3 protein, without DNA, is what TCRdb gives after re-calling the 5' RACE reads. The sample's table shows several thousand distinct CDR3 sequences. Germline-derived CDR1 and CDR2 are LNHDA and SQIVND (reference sequence). The CDR3 loop spans 15 amino acids. Total CD8+ T cells came from negative magnetic enrichment. Total RNA was taken from fewer than 180,000 sorted CD8+ T cells, in duplicate, per subset. This clonotype is identified as medium-sized from frequency.

This sequence originates from a human donor in good health. J is TRBJ2-5 and V is TRBV19; absent DNA, TCRdb's TRBD2 call cannot be checked. The sample consisted of CD8+ T cells from PBMCs. The chain's CDR3 is CASSIFGGGEETQYF. The entire variable domain, with the rest obtained from reference TRBV19 and TRBJ2-5, is as follows: DGGITQSPKYLFRKEGQNVTLSCEQNLNHDAMYWYRQDPGQGLRLIYYSQIVNDFQKGDIAEGYSVSREKKESFPLTVTSAQKNPTAFYLCASSIFGGGEETQYFGPGTRLLVL.